The source of this TCR beta chain is a study of T cell responses to AZD1222 COVID-19 vaccine. Notes on the study in general: CD4 TCRs covered the whole spike, strongest at regions 160-218 and 743-854. Mostly white British, mostly female donors; authors suggested clonal diversity may be underestimated. Spike-specific TCR repertoires showed rising breadth and depth after two AZD1222 doses.

Sequencing used immunoSEQ multiplex PCR; TCRdb keeps in-frame clones, though not all of them. The sample contains approximately 150,000 clones, around 92% of which appear only once. Between the trimmed V and J ends, which lost 6 bases and 0 bases, there was a span of 5 bases. The CDR3 consists of 12 residues. Germline V gene data show CDR1 as SNHLY and CDR2 as FYNNEI. For this clone: Its specificity is unknown.

This sample comprised peripheral blood, obtained 28 days after the second AZD1222 dose. This TCR was recovered from an adult who received the AZD1222 COVID-19 vaccine. The chain carries TRBV2 and TRBJ1-2, with unresolved D. In nucleotides, the CDR3 is TGTGCCAGCAGGCCAGCTAACTATGGCTACACCTTC. Translation gives CASRPANYGYTF.